This T cell receptor (beta chain) was recorded in a study of blood T cell repertoires in COVID-19. The overall study: Donors in the United States, Italy and Spain gave samples during acute or convalescent COVID-19. Nucleic acid was either cDNA or gDNA, and it came from T cells, B-cell-depleted T cells, or PBMCs.

The data were produced by immunoSEQ multiplex PCR, yet TCRdb's version contains in-frame clones alone and is incomplete. The sample has some 430,000 clones; less than 95% are singletons. Cohort allocation depended upon clinical history that participants reported. Sequences were obtained from PBMCs or T cells enriched from blood (not recorded which). The sequence came from a man in his late teens or twenties who had recovered from COVID-19.

The CDR3 sequence is CASSLAFYGYTF. The CDR3, as DNA: TGTGCCAGCAGCTTGGCTTTCTATGGCTACACCTTC. The chain carries TRBV11-2 and TRBJ1-2; D is unresolved. The germline V and J ends were trimmed by 3 bases and 4 bases, with 6 bases remaining between them. CDR3 length: 12 residues. CDR1 is SGHAT and CDR2 is FQNNGV in the germline V gene.